The clone carrying this T cell receptor (beta chain) showed up many times. The antigen remains unidentified. These data are taken from a study of T cells after yellow fever vaccination. General observations from the study: Post-booster repertoires again held most primary-vaccination clones (about 95% CD4, 88% CD8). Abundant clonotypes (contaminants from the bulk population) could be present in FACS-sorted repertoires.

The CDR3 contains 16 residues. The V and J ends lost 1 base and 0 bases respectively, with 7 bases between them. Germline CDR1 is MNHEY and CDR2 is SVGAGI. TCRdb recomputed calls from the 5' RACE reads with MiXCR, one row per CDR3 protein. The repertoire holds a few hundred thousand distinct CDR3 sequences, approximately 4% seen once, with around 24% in the top ten. The source material was PBMCs, sampled 5 days after the yellow fever booster vaccination. The chain carries TRBV6-5 and TRBJ2-6, with D unclear. The source is a man aged 18 to 29 who received the YFV17D yellow fever vaccine. The CDR3 region has the DNA TGTGCCAGCAGTTACTTCGGTAGCTCTGGGGCCAACGTCCTGACTTTC. Residues: CASSYFGSSGANVLTF.